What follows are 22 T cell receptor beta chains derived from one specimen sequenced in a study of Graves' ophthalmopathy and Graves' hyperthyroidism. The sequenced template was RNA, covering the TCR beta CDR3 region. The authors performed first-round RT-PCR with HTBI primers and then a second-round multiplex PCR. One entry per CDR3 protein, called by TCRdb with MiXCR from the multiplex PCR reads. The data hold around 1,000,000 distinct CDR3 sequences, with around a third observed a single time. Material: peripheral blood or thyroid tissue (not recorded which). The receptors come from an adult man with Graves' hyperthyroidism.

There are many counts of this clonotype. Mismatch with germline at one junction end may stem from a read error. Written as DNA, the CDR3 is TGTGCCAGCAGCTTAATGGGCGGGGCTCCCCACTTC. It specifies CASSLMGGAPHF. The chain links TRBV7-3 to TRBJ2-5, with a weak D call TRBD2 (6 bases). The germline V gene encodes CDR1 SGHTA and CDR2 FQGTGA. The CDR3 consists of 12 residues.

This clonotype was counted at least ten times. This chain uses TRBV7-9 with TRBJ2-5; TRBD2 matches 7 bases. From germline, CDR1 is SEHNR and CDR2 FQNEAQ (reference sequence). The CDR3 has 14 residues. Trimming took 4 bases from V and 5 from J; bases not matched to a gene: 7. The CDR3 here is CASSSPTSLETQYF. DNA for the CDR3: TGTGCCAGCAGCTCCCCGACTAGCTTGGAGACCCAGTACTTC.

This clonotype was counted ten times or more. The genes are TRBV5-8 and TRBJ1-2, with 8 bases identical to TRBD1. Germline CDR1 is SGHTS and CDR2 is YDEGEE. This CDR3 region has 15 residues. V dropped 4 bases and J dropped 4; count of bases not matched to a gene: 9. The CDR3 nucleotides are TGTGCCAGCAGCCTCCGGGACAGGATTTTCTATGGCTACACCTTC. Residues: CASSLRDRIFYGYTF.

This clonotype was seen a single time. The chain's CDR3 is CASSPTGTGTGANVLTF. CDR3 bases: TGTGCCAGCAGCCCGACCGGGACAGGGACTGGGGCCAACGTCCTGACTTTC. The genes are TRBV14 and TRBJ2-6, with 9 bases lining up with TRBD1. Germline loops: CDR1 SGHDN, CDR2 FVKESK. The CDR3 has 17 residues. The ends lost 4 bases at V and 2 bases at J; junction bases unmatched: 6.

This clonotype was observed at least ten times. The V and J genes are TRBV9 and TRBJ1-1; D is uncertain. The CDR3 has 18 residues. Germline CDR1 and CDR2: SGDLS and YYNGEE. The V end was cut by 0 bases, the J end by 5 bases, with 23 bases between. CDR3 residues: CASSVGARASLLGTEAFF. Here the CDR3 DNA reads TGTGCCAGCAGCGTAGGGGCGAGAGCCTCCCTCCTTGGGACTGAAGCTTTCTTT.

The DNA of the CDR3 is TGTGCCAGCAGTTACTTGGAGGGAGCGAGCTCTGAAGCTTTCTTT. Translating gives CASSYLEGASSEAFF. The chain combines TRBV6-5 with TRBJ1-1; D uncertain. Germline V gene lookup returns CDR1 MNHEY and CDR2 SVGAGI. V gave up 1 base and J gave up 6 bases, with 15 bases separating them. The CDR3 is made up of 15 amino acids.

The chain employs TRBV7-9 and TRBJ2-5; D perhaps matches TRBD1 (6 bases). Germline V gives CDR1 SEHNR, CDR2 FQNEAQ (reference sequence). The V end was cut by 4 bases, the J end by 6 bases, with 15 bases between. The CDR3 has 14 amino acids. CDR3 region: CASSYYRVSKTQYF. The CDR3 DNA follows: TGTGCCAGCAGCTACTACAGGGTTTCGAAGACCCAGTACTTC.

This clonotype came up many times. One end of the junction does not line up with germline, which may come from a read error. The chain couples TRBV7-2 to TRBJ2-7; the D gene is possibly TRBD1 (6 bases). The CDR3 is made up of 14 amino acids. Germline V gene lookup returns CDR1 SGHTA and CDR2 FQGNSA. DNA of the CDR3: TGTGCCAGCAGCTCGGACAGTCTCAACAGCGACCGCGACTTC. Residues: CASSSDSLNSDRDF.

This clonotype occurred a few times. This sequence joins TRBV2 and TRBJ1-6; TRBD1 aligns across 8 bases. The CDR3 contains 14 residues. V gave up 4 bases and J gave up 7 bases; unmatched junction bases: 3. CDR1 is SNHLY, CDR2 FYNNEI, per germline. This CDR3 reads CASSGTGINSPLHF. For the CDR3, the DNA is TGTGCCAGCAGTGGGACAGGGATCAATTCACCCCTCCACTTT.

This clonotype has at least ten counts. The CDR3 bases are TGCAGCGTTGGACAGGGGGCGGTCGCTAATGAAAAACTGTTTTTT. As protein: CSVGQGAVANEKLFF. The V and J genes are TRBV29-1 and TRBJ1-4, with 10 positions matching TRBD1. CDR3 length: 15 amino acids. After removal of 4 bases from V and 3 bases from J, the junction contained 5 bases not matched to a gene. The germline V gene has CDR1 SQVTM and CDR2 ANQGSEA.

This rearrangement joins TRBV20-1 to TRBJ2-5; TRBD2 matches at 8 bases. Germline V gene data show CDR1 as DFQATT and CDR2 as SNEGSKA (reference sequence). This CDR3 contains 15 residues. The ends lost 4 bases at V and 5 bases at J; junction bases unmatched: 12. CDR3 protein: CSATRLGPGGETQYF. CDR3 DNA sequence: TGCAGTGCTACCCGACTAGGGCCGGGGGGGGAGACCCAGTACTTC.

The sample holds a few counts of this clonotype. CDR3 region: CASSLVVRTVQETQYF. The CDR3 DNA is TGTGCCAGCAGCTTAGTTGTCAGGACAGTACAAGAGACCCAGTACTTC. The V gene is TRBV7-8, the J gene TRBJ2-5; possibly TRBD1 for D (6 bases). The CDR3 runs to 16 residues. Germline V gives CDR1 SGHVS, CDR2 FQNEAQ. V shed 1 base and J shed 2 bases, with 14 bases lying between them.

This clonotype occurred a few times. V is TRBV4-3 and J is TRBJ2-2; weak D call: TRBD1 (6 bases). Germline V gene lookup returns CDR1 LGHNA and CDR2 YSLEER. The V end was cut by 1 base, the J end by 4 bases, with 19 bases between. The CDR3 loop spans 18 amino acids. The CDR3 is CASSQGDNLESGTGELFF. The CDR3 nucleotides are TGCGCCAGCAGCCAAGGGGACAACCTCGAGTCTGGCACCGGGGAGCTGTTTTTT.

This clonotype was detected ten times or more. CDR3 nucleotides: TGCGCCAGCAGCCAAAGACAGGGATACGAGCAGTACTTC. It yields the protein CASSQRQGYEQYF. The chain employs TRBV4-1 and TRBJ2-7; TRBD1 aligns across 7 bases. J gave up 4 bases and V 2 bases, and 2 bases lay outside the gene matches. CDR1 and CDR2 from the germline V gene are MGHRA and YSYEKL. This CDR3 spans 13 amino acids.

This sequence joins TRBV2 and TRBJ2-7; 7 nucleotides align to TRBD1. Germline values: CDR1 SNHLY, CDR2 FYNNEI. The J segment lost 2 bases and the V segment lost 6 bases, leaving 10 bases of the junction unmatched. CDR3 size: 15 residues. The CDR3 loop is CASRNPGQQAYEQYF. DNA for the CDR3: TGTGCCAGCAGGAATCCGGGACAGCAAGCCTACGAGCAGTACTTC.

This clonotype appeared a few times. The CDR3 protein is CASKGDGTYEQYF. CDR3 DNA sequence: TGTGCCAGCAAGGGGGACGGAACCTACGAGCAGTACTTC. This sequence joins TRBV2 and TRBJ2-7, with D tentatively TRBD1 (6 bases). V lost 7 bases and J lost 2, with 12 bases in between. The CDR3 is 13 residues long. Germline loops: CDR1 SNHLY, CDR2 FYNNEI. Full variable domain (outside the CDR3, taken from reference TRBV2 and TRBJ2-7): EPEVTQTPSHQVTQMGQEVILRCVPISNHLYFYWYRQILGQKVEFLVSFYNNEISEKSEIFDDQFSVERPDGSNFTLKIRSTKLEDSAMYFCASKGDGTYEQYFGPGTRLTVT.

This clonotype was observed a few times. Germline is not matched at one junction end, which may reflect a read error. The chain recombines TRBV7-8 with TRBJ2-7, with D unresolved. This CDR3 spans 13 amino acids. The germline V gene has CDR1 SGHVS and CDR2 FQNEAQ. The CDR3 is CASSQFFNDEQYF. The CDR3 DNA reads TGCGCCAGCAGCCAATTTTTTAACGACGAGCAGTACTTC.

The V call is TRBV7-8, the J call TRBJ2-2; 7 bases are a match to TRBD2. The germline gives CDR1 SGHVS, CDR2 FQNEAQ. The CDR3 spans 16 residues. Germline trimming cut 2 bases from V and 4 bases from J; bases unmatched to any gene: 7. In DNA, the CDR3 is TGTGCCAGCAGCTTAAAAGTGACTAGCAGCACCGGGGAGCTGTTTTTT. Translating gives CASSLKVTSSTGELFF.

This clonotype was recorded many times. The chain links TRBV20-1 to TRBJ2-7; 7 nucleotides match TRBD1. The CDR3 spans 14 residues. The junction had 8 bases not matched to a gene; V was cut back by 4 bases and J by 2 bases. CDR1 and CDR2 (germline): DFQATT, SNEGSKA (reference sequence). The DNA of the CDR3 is TGCAGTGCTACCACAGGGGTAACGACCTACGAGCAGTACTTC. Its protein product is CSATTGVTTYEQYF.

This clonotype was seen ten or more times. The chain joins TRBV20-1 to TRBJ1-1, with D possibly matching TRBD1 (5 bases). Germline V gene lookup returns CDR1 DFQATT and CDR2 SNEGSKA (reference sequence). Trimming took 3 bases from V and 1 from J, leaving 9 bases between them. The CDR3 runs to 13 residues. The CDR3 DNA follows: TGCAGTGCTAGTTTTGACAGGAACACTGAAGCTTTCTTT. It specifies CSASFDRNTEAFF.

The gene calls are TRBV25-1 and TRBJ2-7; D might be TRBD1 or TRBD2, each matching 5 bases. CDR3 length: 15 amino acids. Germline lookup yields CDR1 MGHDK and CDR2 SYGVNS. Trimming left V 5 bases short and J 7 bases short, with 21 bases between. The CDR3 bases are TGTGCCAGCAGTTTATTGTTGGGGGTCGTGCGGGAGCAGTACTTC. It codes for CASSLLLGVVREQYF.

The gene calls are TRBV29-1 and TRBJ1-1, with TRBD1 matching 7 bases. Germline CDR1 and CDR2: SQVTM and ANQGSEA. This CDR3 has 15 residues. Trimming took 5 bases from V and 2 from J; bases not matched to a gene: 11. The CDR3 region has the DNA TGCAGCGTTCGACAGGGTCCCTCCGGAAACACTGAAGCTTTCTTT. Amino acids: CSVRQGPSGNTEAFF.